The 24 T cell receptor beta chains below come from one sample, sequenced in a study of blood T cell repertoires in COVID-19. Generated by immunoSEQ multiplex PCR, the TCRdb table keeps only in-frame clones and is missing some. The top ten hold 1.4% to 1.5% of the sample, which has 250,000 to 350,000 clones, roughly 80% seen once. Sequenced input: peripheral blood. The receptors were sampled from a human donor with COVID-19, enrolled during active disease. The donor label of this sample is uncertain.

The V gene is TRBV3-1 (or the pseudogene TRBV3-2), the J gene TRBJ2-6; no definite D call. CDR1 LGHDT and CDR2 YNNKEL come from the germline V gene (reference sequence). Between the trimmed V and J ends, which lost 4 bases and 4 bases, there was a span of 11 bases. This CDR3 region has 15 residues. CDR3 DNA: TGTGCCAGCAGCCCCACGTGGGCCGGGGCCAACGTCCTGACTTTC. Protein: CASSPTWAGANVLTF.

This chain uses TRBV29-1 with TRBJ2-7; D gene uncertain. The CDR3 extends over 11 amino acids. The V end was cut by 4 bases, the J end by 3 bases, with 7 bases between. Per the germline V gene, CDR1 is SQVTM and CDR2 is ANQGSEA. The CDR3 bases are TGCAGCGTTGGACTCGACTACGAGCAGTACTTC. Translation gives CSVGLDYEQYF.

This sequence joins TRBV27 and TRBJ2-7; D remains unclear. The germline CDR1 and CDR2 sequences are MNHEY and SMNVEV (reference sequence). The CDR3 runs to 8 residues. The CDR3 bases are TGTCCATCCCACGAGCAGTACTTC. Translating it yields CPSHEQYF.

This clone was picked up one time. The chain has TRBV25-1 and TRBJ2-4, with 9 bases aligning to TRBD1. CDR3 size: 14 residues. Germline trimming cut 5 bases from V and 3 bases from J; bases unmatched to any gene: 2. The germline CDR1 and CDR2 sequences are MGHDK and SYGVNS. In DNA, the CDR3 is TGTGCCAGCAGTTCGACAGGGGGCAAAAACATTCAGTACTTC. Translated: CASSSTGGKNIQYF.

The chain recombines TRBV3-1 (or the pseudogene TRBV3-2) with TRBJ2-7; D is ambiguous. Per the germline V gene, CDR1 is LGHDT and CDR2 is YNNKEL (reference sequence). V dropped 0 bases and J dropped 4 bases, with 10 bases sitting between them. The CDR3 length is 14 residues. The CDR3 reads CASSQEVRYYEQYF. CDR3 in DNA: TGTGCCAGCAGCCAAGAAGTACGGTATTACGAGCAGTACTTC.

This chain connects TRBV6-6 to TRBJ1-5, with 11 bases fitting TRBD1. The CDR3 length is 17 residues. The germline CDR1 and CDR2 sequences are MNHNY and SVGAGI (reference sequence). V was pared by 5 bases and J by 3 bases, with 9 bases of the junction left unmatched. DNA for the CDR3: TGTGCCAGCAGTCGGGACGGGACAGGGGGGAACAATCAGCCCCAGCATTTT. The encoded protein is CASSRDGTGGNNQPQHF.

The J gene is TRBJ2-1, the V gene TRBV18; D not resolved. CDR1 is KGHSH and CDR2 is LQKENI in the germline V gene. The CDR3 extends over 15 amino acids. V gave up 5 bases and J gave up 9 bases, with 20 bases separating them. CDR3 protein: CASSAPDWASGEQFF. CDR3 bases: TGTGCCAGCTCAGCCCCGGATTGGGCGTCCGGTGAGCAGTTCTTC.

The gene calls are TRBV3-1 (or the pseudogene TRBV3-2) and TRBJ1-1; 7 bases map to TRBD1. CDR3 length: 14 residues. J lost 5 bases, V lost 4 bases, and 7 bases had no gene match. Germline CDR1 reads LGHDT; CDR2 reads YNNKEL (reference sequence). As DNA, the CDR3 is TGTGCCAGCAGCCCCCTCGACAGGGAGACTGAAGCTTTCTTT. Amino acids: CASSPLDRETEAFF.

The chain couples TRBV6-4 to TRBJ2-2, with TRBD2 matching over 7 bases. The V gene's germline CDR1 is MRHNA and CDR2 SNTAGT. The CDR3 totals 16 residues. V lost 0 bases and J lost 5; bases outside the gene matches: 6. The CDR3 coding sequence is TGTGCCAGCAGTGACTCCGAGGGAGGGAATACCGGGGAGCTGTTTTTT. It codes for CASSDSEGGNTGELFF.

The CDR3 here is CASRRPGQGNSPLHF. Here the CDR3 DNA reads TGTGCCAGCCGCCGCCCGGGACAGGGGAATTCACCCCTCCACTTT. The J gene is TRBJ1-6, the V gene TRBV28; 10 bases line up with TRBD1. This CDR3 contains 15 residues. In germline, CDR1 is MDHEN, CDR2 SYDVKM. V was pared by 8 bases and J by 7 bases, with 8 bases of the junction left unmatched.

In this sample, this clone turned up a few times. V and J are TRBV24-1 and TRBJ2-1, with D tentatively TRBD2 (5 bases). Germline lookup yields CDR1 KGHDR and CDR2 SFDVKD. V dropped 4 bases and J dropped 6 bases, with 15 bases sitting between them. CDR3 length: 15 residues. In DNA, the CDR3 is TGTGCCACCAGTGACCCCACTAGAGTCGGCAATGAGCAGTTCTTC. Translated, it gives CATSDPTRVGNEQFF.

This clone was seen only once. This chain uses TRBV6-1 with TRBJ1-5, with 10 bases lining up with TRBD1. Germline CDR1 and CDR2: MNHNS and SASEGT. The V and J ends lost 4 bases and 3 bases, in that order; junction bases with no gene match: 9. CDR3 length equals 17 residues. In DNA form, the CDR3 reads TGTGCCAGCAGTGCTCCGGGACAGGGGTCTTTCAATCAGCCCCAGCATTTT. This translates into CASSAPGQGSFNQPQHF.

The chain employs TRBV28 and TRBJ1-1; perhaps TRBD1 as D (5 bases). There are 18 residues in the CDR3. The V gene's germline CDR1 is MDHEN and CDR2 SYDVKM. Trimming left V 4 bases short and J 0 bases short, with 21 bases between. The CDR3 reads CASSSRLPGVHMNTEAFF. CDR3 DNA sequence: TGTGCCAGCAGTTCTCGACTCCCGGGGGTACATATGAACACTGAAGCTTTCTTT.

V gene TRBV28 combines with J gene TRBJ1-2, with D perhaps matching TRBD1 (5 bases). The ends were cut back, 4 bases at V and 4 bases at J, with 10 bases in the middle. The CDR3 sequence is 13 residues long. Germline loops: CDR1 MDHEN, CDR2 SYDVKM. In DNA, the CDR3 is TGTGCCAGCAGTTACACAGGACCCTATGGCTACACCTTC. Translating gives CASSYTGPYGYTF.

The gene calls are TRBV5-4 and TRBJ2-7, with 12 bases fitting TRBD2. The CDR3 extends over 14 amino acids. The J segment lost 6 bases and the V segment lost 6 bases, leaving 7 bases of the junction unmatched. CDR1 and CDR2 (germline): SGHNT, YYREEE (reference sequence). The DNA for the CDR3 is TGTGCCAGCACCACGACTAGCGGGAGAGGCGAGCAGTACTTC. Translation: CASTTTSGRGEQYF.

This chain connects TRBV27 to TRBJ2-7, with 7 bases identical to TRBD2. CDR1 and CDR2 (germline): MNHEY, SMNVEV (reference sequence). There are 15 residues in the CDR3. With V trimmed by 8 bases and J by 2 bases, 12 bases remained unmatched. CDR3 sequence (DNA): TGTGCCAGCTCCCCCTCTAGCGGTGCCCCCTACGAGCAGTACTTC. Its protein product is CASSPSSGAPYEQYF.

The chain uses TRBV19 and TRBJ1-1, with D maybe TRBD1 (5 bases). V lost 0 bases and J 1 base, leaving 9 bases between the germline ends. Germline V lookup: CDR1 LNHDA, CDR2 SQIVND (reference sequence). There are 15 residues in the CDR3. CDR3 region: CASSIDAGQNTEAFF. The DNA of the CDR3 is TGTGCCAGTAGTATAGACGCCGGACAGAACACTGAAGCTTTCTTT. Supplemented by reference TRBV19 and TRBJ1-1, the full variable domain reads DGGITQSPKYLFRKEGQNVTLSCEQNLNHDAMYWYRQDPGQGLRLIYYSQIVNDFQKGDIAEGYSVSREKKESFPLTVTSAQKNPTAFYLCASSIDAGQNTEAFFGQGTRLTVV.

The CDR3 region has the DNA TGTGCCAGCAGCTTAGGTTTCTCGAACACTGAAGCTTTCTTT. Protein product: CASSLGFSNTEAFF. The chain couples TRBV7-9 to TRBJ1-1; D gene unclear. The CDR3 contains 14 residues. The germline V gene encodes CDR1 SEHNR and CDR2 FQNEAQ (reference sequence). The ends were cut back, 1 base at V and 1 base at J, with 7 bases in the middle.

CDR3 residues: CASTPQGRGTEAFF. The CDR3 region has the DNA TGTGCCAGCACCCCACAGGGGAGAGGCACTGAAGCTTTCTTT. This chain connects TRBV28 to TRBJ1-1, with TRBD1 identical over 7 bases. The germline CDR1 and CDR2 sequences are MDHEN and SYDVKM. J lost 4 bases, V lost 7 bases, and 9 bases had no gene match. The CDR3 is 14 amino acids. The full variable domain, rest sourced from reference TRBV28 and TRBJ1-1, is DVKVTQSSRYLVKRTGEKVFLECVQDMDHENMFWYRQDPGLGLRLIYFSYDVKMKEKGDIPEGYSVSREKKERFSLILESASTNQTSMYLCASTPQGRGTEAFFGQGTRLTVV.

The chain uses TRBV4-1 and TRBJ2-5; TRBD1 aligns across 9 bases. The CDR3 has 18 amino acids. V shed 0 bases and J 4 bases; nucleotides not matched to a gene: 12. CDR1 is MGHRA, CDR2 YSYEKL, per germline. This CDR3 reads CASSQDYAIGDRAETQYF. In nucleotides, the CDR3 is TGCGCCAGCAGCCAAGATTATGCTATCGGGGACAGGGCAGAGACCCAGTACTTC.

The CDR3 DNA sequence: TGTGCCAGCAGTGAGGGGCTAGCGGGATCCGGGGAGCTGTTTTTT. Protein product: CASSEGLAGSGELFF. The chain carries TRBV2 and TRBJ2-2, with 9 bases fitting TRBD2. The CDR3 has 15 amino acids. Germline-derived CDR1 and CDR2 are SNHLY and FYNNEI. J was trimmed by 6 bases and V by 3 bases; bases with no gene match: 5. The full variable domain, in which reference TRBV2 and TRBJ2-2 provide the parts outside the CDR3, is EPEVTQTPSHQVTQMGQEVILRCVPISNHLYFYWYRQILGQKVEFLVSFYNNEISEKSEIFDDQFSVERPDGSNFTLKIRSTKLEDSAMYFCASSEGLAGSGELFFGEGSRLTVL.

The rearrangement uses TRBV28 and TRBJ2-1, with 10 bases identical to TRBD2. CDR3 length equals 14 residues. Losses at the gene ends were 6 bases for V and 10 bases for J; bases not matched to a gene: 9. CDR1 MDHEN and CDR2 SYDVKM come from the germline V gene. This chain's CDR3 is CASRGSGRPGEQFF. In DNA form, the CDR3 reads TGTGCCAGCAGGGGTAGCGGGAGGCCTGGGGAGCAGTTCTTC.

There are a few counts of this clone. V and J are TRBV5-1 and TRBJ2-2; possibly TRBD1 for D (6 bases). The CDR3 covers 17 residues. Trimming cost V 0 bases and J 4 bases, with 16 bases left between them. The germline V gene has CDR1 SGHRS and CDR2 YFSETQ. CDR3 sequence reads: CASSLGGQTLFTGELFF. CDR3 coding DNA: TGCGCCAGCAGCTTGGGGGGGCAGACCCTCTTCACCGGGGAGCTGTTTTTT. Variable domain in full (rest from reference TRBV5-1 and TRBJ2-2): KAGVTQTPRYLIKTRGQQVTLSCSPISGHRSVSWYQQTPGQGLQFLFEYFSETQRNKGNFPGRFSGRQFSNSRSEMNVSTLELGDSALYLCASSLGGQTLFTGELFFGEGSRLTVL.

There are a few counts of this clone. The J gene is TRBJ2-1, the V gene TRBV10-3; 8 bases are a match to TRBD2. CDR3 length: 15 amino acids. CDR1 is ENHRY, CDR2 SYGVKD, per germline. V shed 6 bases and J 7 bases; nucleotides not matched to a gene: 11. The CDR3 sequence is CAIRDSGDGGNEQFF. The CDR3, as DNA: TGTGCCATCAGGGATAGCGGGGACGGGGGGAATGAGCAGTTCTTC.